This T cell receptor beta chain was documented in a study of shared clonotypes between healthy human individuals. Using immunoSEQ multiplex PCR, the repertoire was profiled, and TCRdb retains in-frame clones only, with some absent. The table has approximately 710,000 clones, roughly 88% seen once. This clone was counted once. CDR1 and CDR2 from the germline V gene are PRHDT and FYEKMQ (reference sequence). V was shortened by 1 base and J by 7 bases, with 11 bases between the two germline ends. The CDR3 has 13 amino acids. The rearrangement joins TRBV13 to TRBJ2-7; possible D gene TRBD2, 6 bases. This TCR was recovered from a man between 18 and 29 years old in good health. Some clones in this sample may be carry-over from other donors' samples. The sequenced sample consisted of memory CD8+ T cells from PBMCs. Subset reported: CD45RO+ cells pooled with CCR7-negative TemRA cells. The CDR3 DNA follows: TGTGCCAGCAGCTTAGTGGGGGGAGGTGAGCAGTACTTC. This encodes CASSLVGGGEQYF.